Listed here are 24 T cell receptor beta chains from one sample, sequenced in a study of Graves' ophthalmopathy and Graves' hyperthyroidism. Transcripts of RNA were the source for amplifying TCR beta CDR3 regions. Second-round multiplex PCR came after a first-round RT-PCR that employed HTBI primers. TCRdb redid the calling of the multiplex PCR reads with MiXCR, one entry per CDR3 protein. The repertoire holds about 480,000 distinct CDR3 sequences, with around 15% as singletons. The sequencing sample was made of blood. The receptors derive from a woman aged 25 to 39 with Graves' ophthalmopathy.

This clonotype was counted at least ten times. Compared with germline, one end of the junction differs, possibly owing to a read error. The CDR3 DNA is TGTGCTAGCAGCCCGGACCCACTTGGGGAGACCAAGTACTTC. Its translation is CASSPDPLGETKYF. V gene TRBV7-7 combines with J gene TRBJ2-5, with TRBD2 as a possible D gene (5 bases). Germline V gene sequence: CDR1 SSHAT, CDR2 FNYEAQ (reference sequence). CDR3 length equals 14 residues. Based on the CDR3 plus reference TRBV7-7 and TRBJ2-5, the full variable domain is GAGVSQSPRYKVTKRGQDVTLRCDPISSHATLYWYQQALGQGPEFLTYFNYEAQPDKSGLPSDRFSAERPEGSISTLTIQRTEQRDSAMYRCASSPDPLGETKYFGPGTRLLVL.

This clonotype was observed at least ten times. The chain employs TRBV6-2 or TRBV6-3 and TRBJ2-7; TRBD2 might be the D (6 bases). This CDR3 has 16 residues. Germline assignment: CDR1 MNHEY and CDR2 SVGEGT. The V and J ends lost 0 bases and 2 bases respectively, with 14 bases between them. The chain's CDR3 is CASSYSTAGSTYEQYF. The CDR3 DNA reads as TGTGCCAGCAGTTACTCGACGGCGGGGTCAACCTACGAGCAGTACTTC.

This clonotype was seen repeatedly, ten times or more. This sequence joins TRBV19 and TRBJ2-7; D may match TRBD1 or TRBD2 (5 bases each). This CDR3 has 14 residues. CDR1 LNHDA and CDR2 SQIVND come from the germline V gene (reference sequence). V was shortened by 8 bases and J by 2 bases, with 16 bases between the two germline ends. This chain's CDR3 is CASSPDRLTYEQYF. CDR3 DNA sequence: TGTGCCAGTTCCCCTGACAGACTAACCTACGAGCAGTACTTC.

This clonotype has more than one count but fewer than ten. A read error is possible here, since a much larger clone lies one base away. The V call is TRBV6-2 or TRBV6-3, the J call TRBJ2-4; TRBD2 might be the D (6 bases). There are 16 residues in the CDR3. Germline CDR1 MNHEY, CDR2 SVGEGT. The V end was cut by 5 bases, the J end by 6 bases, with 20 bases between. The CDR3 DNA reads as TGTGCCAGCAGTGGGGGGTGGAGGGATCTCGGAAACATTCAGTACTTC. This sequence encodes CASSGGWRDLGNIQYF.

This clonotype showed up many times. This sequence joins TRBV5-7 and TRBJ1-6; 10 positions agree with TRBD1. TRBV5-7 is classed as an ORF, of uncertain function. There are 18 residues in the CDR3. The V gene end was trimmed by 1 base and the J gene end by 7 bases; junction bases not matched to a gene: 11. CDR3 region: CASSLIAGTGVDNSPLHF. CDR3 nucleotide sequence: TGTGCCAGCAGCTTGATCGCCGGGACAGGGGTTGACAATTCACCCCTCCACTTT.

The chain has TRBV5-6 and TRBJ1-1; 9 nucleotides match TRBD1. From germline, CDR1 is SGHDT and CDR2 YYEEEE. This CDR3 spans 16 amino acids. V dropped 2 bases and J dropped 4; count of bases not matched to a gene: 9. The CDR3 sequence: CASSFWGTGRATEAFF. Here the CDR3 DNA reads TGTGCCAGCAGCTTTTGGGGGACAGGGAGGGCCACTGAAGCTTTCTTT. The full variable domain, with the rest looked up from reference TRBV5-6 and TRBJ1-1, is DAGVTQSPTHLIKTRGQQVTLRCSPKSGHDTVSWYQQALGQGPQFIFQYYEEEERQRGNFPDRFSGHQFPNYSSELNVNALLLGDSALYLCASSFWGTGRATEAFFGQGTRLTVV.

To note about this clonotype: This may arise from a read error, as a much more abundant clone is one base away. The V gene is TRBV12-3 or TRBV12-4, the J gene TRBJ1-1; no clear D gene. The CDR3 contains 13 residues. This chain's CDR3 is CSSGSWGLTEAFF. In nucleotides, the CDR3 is TGTTCCAGCGGTTCGTGGGGTCTCACTGAAGCTTTCTTT.

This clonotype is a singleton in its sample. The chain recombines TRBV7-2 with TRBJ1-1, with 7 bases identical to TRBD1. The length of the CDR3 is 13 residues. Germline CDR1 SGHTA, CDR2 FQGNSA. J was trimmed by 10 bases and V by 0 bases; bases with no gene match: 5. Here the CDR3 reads CASSLADSGGAFF. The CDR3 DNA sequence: TGTGCCAGCAGCTTAGCAGATTCAGGGGGAGCTTTCTTT.

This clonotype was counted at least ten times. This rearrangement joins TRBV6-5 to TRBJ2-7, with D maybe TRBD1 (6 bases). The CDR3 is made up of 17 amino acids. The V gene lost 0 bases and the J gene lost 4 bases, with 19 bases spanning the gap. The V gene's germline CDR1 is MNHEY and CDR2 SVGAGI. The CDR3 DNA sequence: TGTGCCAGCAGTTACTCTGGGGTGGGACATACAAGGTACGAGCAGTACTTC. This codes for CASSYSGVGHTRYEQYF.

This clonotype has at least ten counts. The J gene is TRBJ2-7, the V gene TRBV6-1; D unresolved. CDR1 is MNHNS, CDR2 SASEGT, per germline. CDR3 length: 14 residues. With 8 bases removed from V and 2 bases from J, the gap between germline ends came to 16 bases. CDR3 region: CASRTGRLPYEQYF. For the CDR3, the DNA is TGTGCCAGCCGTACCGGACGATTGCCCTACGAGCAGTACTTC.

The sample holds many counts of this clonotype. In nucleotides, the CDR3 is TGTGCCAGCCGTGGGGGAGACACCGGGGAGCTGTTTTTT. It specifies CASRGGDTGELFF. V usage is TRBV12-3 or TRBV12-4 and J usage is TRBJ2-2; D assignment may be TRBD1 or TRBD2 (5 bases each). This CDR3 spans 13 amino acids. V shed 8 bases and J shed 3 bases, with 10 bases lying between them.

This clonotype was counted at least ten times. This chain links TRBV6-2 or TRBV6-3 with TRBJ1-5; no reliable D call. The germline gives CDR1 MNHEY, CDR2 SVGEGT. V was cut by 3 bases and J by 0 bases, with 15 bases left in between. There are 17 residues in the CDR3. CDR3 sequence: CASSYGRINNSNQPQHF. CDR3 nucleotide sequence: TGTGCCAGCAGTTATGGCAGGATTAATAATAGCAATCAGCCCCAGCATTTT.

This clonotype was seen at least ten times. In DNA, the CDR3 is TGTGCCAGCAGTTACGTGGTTGTGGCGGAGGAGACCCAGTACTTC. This translates into CASSYVVVAEETQYF. The V and J genes are TRBV6-5 and TRBJ2-5; no definite D call. Germline V lookup: CDR1 MNHEY, CDR2 SVGAGI. CDR3 size: 15 residues. V gave up 2 bases and J gave up 5 bases, with 15 bases separating them.

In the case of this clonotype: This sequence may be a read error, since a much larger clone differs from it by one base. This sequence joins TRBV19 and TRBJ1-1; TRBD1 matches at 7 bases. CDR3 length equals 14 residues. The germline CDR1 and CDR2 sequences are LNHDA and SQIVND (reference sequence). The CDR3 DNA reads TGTGCCAGTAGTATTGGAAGGGGGCGGACTGAAGCTTGCTTT. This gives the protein CASSIGRGRTEACF.

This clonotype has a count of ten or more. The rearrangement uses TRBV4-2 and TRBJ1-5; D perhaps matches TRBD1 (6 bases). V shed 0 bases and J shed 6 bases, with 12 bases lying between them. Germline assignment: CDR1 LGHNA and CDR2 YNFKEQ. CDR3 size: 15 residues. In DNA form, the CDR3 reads TGTGCCAGCAGCCAAGAAGAAGGGGGGGGTCAGCCCCAGCATTTT. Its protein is CASSQEEGGGQPQHF.

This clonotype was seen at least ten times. The CDR3 DNA follows: TGTGCCAGCAGCCAAGGGGGGAATAGCAATCAGCCCCAGCATTTT. Translation gives CASSQGGNSNQPQHF. The rearrangement joins TRBV7-9 to TRBJ1-5, with TRBD1 as a possible D gene (6 bases). V lost 5 bases and J lost 0, with 11 bases in between. The CDR3 consists of 15 residues. The V gene's germline CDR1 is SEHNR and CDR2 FQNEAQ (reference sequence).

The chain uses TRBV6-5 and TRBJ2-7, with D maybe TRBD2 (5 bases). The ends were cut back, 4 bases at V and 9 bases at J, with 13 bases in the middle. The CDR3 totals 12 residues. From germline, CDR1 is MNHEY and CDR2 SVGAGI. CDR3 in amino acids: CASSLSGLGQYF. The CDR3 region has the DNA TGTGCCAGCAGTTTAAGCGGTCTGGGGCAGTACTTC.

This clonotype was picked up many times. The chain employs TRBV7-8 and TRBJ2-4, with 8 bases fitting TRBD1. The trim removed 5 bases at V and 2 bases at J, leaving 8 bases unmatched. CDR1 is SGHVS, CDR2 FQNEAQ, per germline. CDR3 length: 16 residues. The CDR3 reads CASSPGRQGSKNIQYF. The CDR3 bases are TGTGCCAGCAGCCCCGGCCGACAGGGGTCCAAAAACATTCAGTACTTC.

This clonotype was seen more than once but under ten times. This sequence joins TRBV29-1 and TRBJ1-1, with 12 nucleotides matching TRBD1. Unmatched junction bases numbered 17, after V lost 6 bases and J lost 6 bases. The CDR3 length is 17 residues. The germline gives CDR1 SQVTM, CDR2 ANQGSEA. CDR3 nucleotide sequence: TGCAGCGTCTCCAACCTACCGGGACAGGGGGCTGGGCCTGAAGCTTTCTTT. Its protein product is CSVSNLPGQGAGPEAFF.

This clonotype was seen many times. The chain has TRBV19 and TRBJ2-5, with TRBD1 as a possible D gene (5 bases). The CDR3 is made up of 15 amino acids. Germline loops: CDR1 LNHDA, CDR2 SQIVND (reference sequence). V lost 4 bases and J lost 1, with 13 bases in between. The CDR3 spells CASSKATGSQETQYF. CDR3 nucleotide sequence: TGTGCCAGTAGTAAGGCTACAGGATCCCAAGAGACCCAGTACTTC.

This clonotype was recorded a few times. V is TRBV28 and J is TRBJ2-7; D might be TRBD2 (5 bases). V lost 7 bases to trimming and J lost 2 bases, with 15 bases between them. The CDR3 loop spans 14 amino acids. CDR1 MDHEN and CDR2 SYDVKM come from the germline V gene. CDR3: CASTLGRGPYEQYF. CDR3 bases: TGTGCCAGCACCCTGGGGAGAGGACCCTACGAGCAGTACTTC.

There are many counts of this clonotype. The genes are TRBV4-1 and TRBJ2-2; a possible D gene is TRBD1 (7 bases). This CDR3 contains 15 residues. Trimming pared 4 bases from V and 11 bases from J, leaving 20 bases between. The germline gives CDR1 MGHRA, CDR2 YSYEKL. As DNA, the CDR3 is TGCGCCAGCAGCCCAGGAGGGGGCCCCCCGCGAGAGCTGTTTTTT. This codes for CASSPGGGPPRELFF.

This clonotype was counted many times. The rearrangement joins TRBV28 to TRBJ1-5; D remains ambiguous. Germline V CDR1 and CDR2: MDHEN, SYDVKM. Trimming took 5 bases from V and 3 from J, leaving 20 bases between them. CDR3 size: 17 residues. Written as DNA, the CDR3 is TGTGCCAGCAGTCTCCGAGGAGCCGGAGCTTTCAATCAGCCCCAGCATTTT. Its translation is CASSLRGAGAFNQPQHF.

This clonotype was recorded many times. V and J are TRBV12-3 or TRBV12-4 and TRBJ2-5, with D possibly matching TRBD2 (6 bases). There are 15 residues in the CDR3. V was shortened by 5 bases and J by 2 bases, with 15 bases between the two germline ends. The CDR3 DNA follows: TGTGCCAGCAGTCCCCGCCTAGCGCAACAAGAGACCCAGTACTTC. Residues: CASSPRLAQQETQYF.